Listed here are 31 T cell receptor beta chains from one sample, sequenced in a study of cytomegalovirus exposure and HLA in healthy donors. The PCR used 60 Vbeta and 13 Jbeta primers. Using immunoSEQ multiplex PCR, the repertoire was profiled, and TCRdb retains in-frame clones only, with some absent. The data contain over 150,000 clones, over 75% of them seen just once; the ten biggest clones take up around 5.2%. The source material was PBMCs. The source is a woman between 40 and 50 years old in good health and CMV-seropositive.

This chain uses TRBV7-9 with TRBJ2-5; D call uncertain. The germline V and J ends were trimmed by 5 bases and 4 bases, with 14 bases remaining between them. CDR1 SEHNR and CDR2 FQNEAQ come from the germline V gene (reference sequence). The CDR3 is 14 amino acids. This CDR3 is CASSRGPSGETQYF. The CDR3 DNA reads TGTGCCAGCAGCCGAGGTCCGTCCGGAGAGACCCAGTACTTC.

This sequence joins TRBV6-6 and TRBJ1-1, with 9 bases that match TRBD1. Per germline, CDR1 MNHNY and CDR2 SVGAGI (reference sequence). V shed 6 bases, J shed 0 bases, and the junction held 8 bases outside the gene matches. The CDR3 has 16 amino acids. Here the CDR3 reads CASSRGQGNLNTEAFF. The CDR3 DNA reads as TGTGCCAGCAGCCGGGGACAGGGCAACCTGAACACTGAAGCTTTCTTT.

The gene calls are TRBV2 and TRBJ2-3; D is possibly TRBD1 (5 bases). CDR1 and CDR2 (germline): SNHLY, FYNNEI. The CDR3 contains 14 residues. V was shortened by 3 bases and J by 4 bases, with 11 bases between the two germline ends. CDR3 DNA sequence: TGTGCCAGCAGTGATAGGCAGGGCTCAGATACGCAGTATTTT. It is translated as CASSDRQGSDTQYF. The full variable domain, rest sourced from reference TRBV2 and TRBJ2-3, is EPEVTQTPSHQVTQMGQEVILRCVPISNHLYFYWYRQILGQKVEFLVSFYNNEISEKSEIFDDQFSVERPDGSNFTLKIRSTKLEDSAMYFCASSDRQGSDTQYFGPGTRLTVL.

The CDR3 nucleotides read TGTGCCGGTGGACAGGACACCTACGAGCAGTACTTC. Translated, it gives CAGGQDTYEQYF. V is TRBV5-8 and J is TRBJ2-7; TRBD1 matches 7 bases. The CDR3 extends over 12 amino acids. Trimming cost V 10 bases and J 2 bases; bases outside gene matches: 6. Germline CDR1 SGHTS, CDR2 YDEGEE.

This chain joins TRBV6-5 and TRBJ1-5; 8 bases align to TRBD1. With V trimmed by 5 bases and J by 5 bases, 5 bases remained unmatched. The CDR3 has 14 amino acids. Germline assignment: CDR1 MNHEY and CDR2 SVGAGI. The CDR3 loop reads CASSTGGKDQPQHF. The CDR3 DNA is TGTGCCAGCAGTACAGGGGGGAAGGATCAGCCCCAGCATTTT.

This chain links TRBV2 with TRBJ2-1; D may be TRBD2 (7 bases). The CDR3 is 13 amino acids. The ends were cut back, 7 bases at V and 12 bases at J, with 19 bases in the middle. Germline values: CDR1 SNHLY, CDR2 FYNNEI. CDR3 DNA: TGTGCCAGCACCTTGGGGAGGGGGATAGGGCAGTTCTTC. It codes for CASTLGRGIGQFF. Using reference TRBV2 and TRBJ2-1 for the parts outside the CDR3, the full variable domain is EPEVTQTPSHQVTQMGQEVILRCVPISNHLYFYWYRQILGQKVEFLVSFYNNEISEKSEIFDDQFSVERPDGSNFTLKIRSTKLEDSAMYFCASTLGRGIGQFFGPGTRLTVL.

The J gene is TRBJ2-3, the V gene TRBV9, with D hard to call. V was clipped by 0 bases and J by 4 bases, with 9 bases between them. Germline V gives CDR1 SGDLS, CDR2 YYNGEE. The CDR3 loop spans 14 amino acids. This CDR3 reads CASSVGGAADTQYF. DNA of the CDR3: TGTGCCAGCAGCGTAGGAGGAGCAGCAGATACGCAGTATTTT.

The sample holds one count of this clone. This chain links TRBV11-2 with TRBJ2-5; tentative D call: TRBD2 (6 bases). The J call may be in error: the DNA end matches TRBJ2-7 better. Germline V lookup: CDR1 SGHAT, CDR2 FQNNGV. The CDR3 extends over 15 amino acids. CDR3 nucleotide sequence: TGTGCCAGCAGCCCCCCCGGGACGGGGGAACTCGAGCAGTACTTC. This codes for CASSPPGTGELEQYF.

V is TRBV5-1 and J is TRBJ1-4, with 8 bases identical to TRBD1. After removal of 2 bases from V and 7 bases from J, the junction contained 7 bases not matched to a gene. Germline V CDR1 and CDR2: SGHRS, YFSETQ. The CDR3 contains 15 residues. The CDR3 nucleotides are TGCGCCAGCAGCTTCCAGACAGGGGTGGGTGAAAAACTGTTTTTT. Encoded protein: CASSFQTGVGEKLFF.

The chain has TRBV5-1 and TRBJ2-7; D is ambiguous. V dropped 4 bases and J dropped 4 bases, with 12 bases sitting between them. This CDR3 has 13 amino acids. CDR1 and CDR2 (germline): SGHRS, YFSETQ. CDR3 sequence (DNA): TGCGCCAGCAGCCCCGAGGCGGCTTACGAGCAGTACTTC. The encoded protein is CASSPEAAYEQYF.

Written as DNA, the CDR3 is TGTGCCAGCAGCCTCCGGCCCAGGGTCACAGATACGCAGTATTTT. Residues: CASSLRPRVTDTQYF. This chain links TRBV7-8 with TRBJ2-3, with D perhaps matching TRBD1 (5 bases). The germline CDR1 and CDR2 sequences are SGHVS and FQNEAQ. V gave up 5 bases and J gave up 2 bases, with 14 bases separating them. The CDR3 runs 15 residues.

This chain joins TRBV15 and TRBJ1-5, with D maybe TRBD1 (6 bases). V lost 1 base, J lost 1 base, and 17 bases lay in between. The CDR3 has 18 residues. Germline V CDR1 and CDR2: LNHNV, YYDKDF (reference sequence). CDR3 residues: CATSRGAGRGASNQPQHF. CDR3 bases: TGTGCCACCAGCAGAGGGGCGGGTCGGGGGGCAAGCAATCAGCCCCAGCATTTT.

This clone showed up just a few times. The rearrangement links TRBV5-1 to TRBJ1-1, with D perhaps TRBD1 (5 bases). V was clipped by 0 bases and J by 4 bases, with 13 bases between them. This CDR3 has 15 amino acids. CDR1 is SGHRS and CDR2 is YFSETQ in the germline V gene. The CDR3 DNA reads as TGCGCCAGCAGCTTGGAGGTTAGGGGTAGCACTGAAGCTTTCTTT. Residues: CASSLEVRGSTEAFF. Complete variable domain (other parts from reference TRBV5-1 and TRBJ1-1): KAGVTQTPRYLIKTRGQQVTLSCSPISGHRSVSWYQQTPGQGLQFLFEYFSETQRNKGNFPGRFSGRQFSNSRSEMNVSTLELGDSALYLCASSLEVRGSTEAFFGQGTRLTVV.

The sample holds a few counts of this clone. The chain uses TRBV7-8 and TRBJ2-3; 11 bases are a match to TRBD2. The CDR3 totals 17 residues. Germline V gene data show CDR1 as SGHVS and CDR2 as FQNEAQ. The V gene end was trimmed by 0 bases and the J gene end by 2 bases; junction bases not matched to a gene: 4. CDR3 protein: CASSLAGTSGLTDTQYF. CDR3 DNA sequence: TGTGCCAGCAGCTTAGCAGGGACTAGCGGACTCACAGATACGCAGTATTTT.

The CDR3 coding sequence is TGTGCCAGCAGCCTGGGGAGCGGGACGACCGTCGAGCAGTACTTC. This encodes CASSLGSGTTVEQYF. The chain employs TRBV7-2 and TRBJ2-7, with 7 nucleotides matching TRBD2. Germline assignment: CDR1 SGHTA and CDR2 FQGNSA. The CDR3 contains 15 residues. V trimming: 5 bases; J trimming: 6 bases; junction bases outside the gene matches: 13.

V gene TRBV27 combines with J gene TRBJ2-1; 7 nucleotides match TRBD2. J lost 8 bases, V lost 8 bases, and 3 bases had no gene match. This CDR3 spans 11 amino acids. CDR1 and CDR2 (germline): MNHEY, SMNVEV (reference sequence). In DNA, the CDR3 is TGTGCCAGCCGGGAGGACGATGAGCAGTTCTTC. Translated: CASREDDEQFF.

The rearrangement joins TRBV29-1 to TRBJ2-2; D unclear. Trimming pared 4 bases from V and 2 bases from J, leaving 8 bases between. Per germline, CDR1 SQVTM and CDR2 ANQGSEA. The CDR3 runs 13 residues. As DNA, the CDR3 is TGCAGCGTTGGTTTAACTAACACCGGGGAGCTGTTTTTT. Protein sequence: CSVGLTNTGELFF.

The rearrangement joins TRBV19 to TRBJ2-7; 8 nucleotides line up with TRBD1. Per the germline V gene, CDR1 is LNHDA and CDR2 is SQIVND (reference sequence). The J segment lost 6 bases and the V segment lost 3 bases, leaving 4 bases of the junction unmatched. The CDR3 is made up of 13 amino acids. CDR3 amino acids: CASSIGQGSEQYF. DNA of the CDR3: TGTGCCAGTAGTATCGGACAGGGAAGCGAGCAGTACTTC. The full variable domain, in which reference TRBV19 and TRBJ2-7 provide the parts outside the CDR3, is DGGITQSPKYLFRKEGQNVTLSCEQNLNHDAMYWYRQDPGQGLRLIYYSQIVNDFQKGDIAEGYSVSREKKESFPLTVTSAQKNPTAFYLCASSIGQGSEQYFGPGTRLTVT.

The chain combines TRBV5-1 with TRBJ2-1; D gene ambiguous. The V gene's germline CDR1 is SGHRS and CDR2 YFSETQ. The V gene lost 0 bases and the J gene lost 0 bases, with 7 bases spanning the gap. The CDR3 covers 15 residues. For the CDR3, the DNA is TGCGCCAGCAGCTTGGCCCATAGCTCCTACAATGAGCAGTTCTTC. It specifies CASSLAHSSYNEQFF.

To note about this clone: This specimen includes other DNA sequences encoding the same CDR3. The chain links TRBV14 to TRBJ2-5, with 8 bases identical to TRBD1. The germline V gene encodes CDR1 SGHDN and CDR2 FVKESK. V was clipped by 3 bases and J by 2 bases; unmatched bases: 2. This CDR3 is 14 amino acids long. CDR3 sequence reads: CASSQNRGQETQYF. The CDR3, as DNA: TGTGCCAGCAGCCAGAACAGGGGGCAAGAGACCCAGTACTTC.

The chain has TRBV2 and TRBJ1-5, with 9 positions matching TRBD1. J lost 7 bases, V lost 6 bases, and 1 base had no gene match. Germline-derived CDR1 and CDR2 are SNHLY and FYNNEI. This CDR3 has 12 residues. The DNA of the CDR3 is TGTGCCAGCAGGGGACAGGGACAGCCCCAGCATTTT. The encoded protein is CASRGQGQPQHF. Complete variable domain (other parts from reference TRBV2 and TRBJ1-5): EPEVTQTPSHQVTQMGQEVILRCVPISNHLYFYWYRQILGQKVEFLVSFYNNEISEKSEIFDDQFSVERPDGSNFTLKIRSTKLEDSAMYFCASRGQGQPQHFGDGTRLSIL.

The chain has TRBV10-3 and TRBJ1-5, with D perhaps TRBD1 (5 bases). The CDR3 has 13 amino acids. Trimming took 6 bases from V and 3 from J, leaving 9 bases between them. Germline CDR1 reads ENHRY; CDR2 reads SYGVKD. The CDR3 DNA reads TGTGCCATCAGCCGGGACTCCAATCAGCCCCAGCATTTT. Its protein is CAISRDSNQPQHF.

V usage is TRBV7-3 and J usage is TRBJ2-7, with D perhaps matching TRBD2 (6 bases). CDR1 is SGHTA, CDR2 FQGTGA, per germline. V lost 2 bases and J 2 bases, leaving 10 bases between the germline ends. The CDR3 runs to 14 residues. The CDR3 nucleotides are TGTGCCAGCAGCTTAGAGGAGGGCCCCTACGAGCAGTACTTC. This translates into CASSLEEGPYEQYF.

CDR3 sequence (DNA): TGTGCCAGCAGACCTCTAGCGGCCCCTTCCTACGAGCAGTACTTC. Residues: CASRPLAAPSYEQYF. This chain joins TRBV27 and TRBJ2-7; 7 bases match TRBD2. This CDR3 contains 15 residues. CDR1 is MNHEY and CDR2 is SMNVEV in the germline V gene (reference sequence). Trimming took 6 bases from V and 1 from J; bases not matched to a gene: 9.

This clone was counted once. The chain links TRBV7-6 to TRBJ2-2; 9 nucleotides match TRBD2. The V gene's germline CDR1 is SGHVS and CDR2 FNYEAQ. The CDR3 spans 18 residues. The junction had 13 bases not matched to a gene; V was cut back by 0 bases and J by 8 bases. The CDR3 DNA sequence: TGTGCCAGCAGCTTAGCCGTTTGGACTAGCGCTACAAATGGGGAGCTGTTTTTT. Amino acid sequence: CASSLAVWTSATNGELFF.

This clone was detected once. The chain links TRBV7-9 to TRBJ2-2; 9 nucleotides agree with TRBD2. This CDR3 region has 17 residues. Germline V gene sequence: CDR1 SEHNR, CDR2 FQNEAQ (reference sequence). The V gene end was trimmed by 4 bases and the J gene end by 5 bases; junction bases not matched to a gene: 11. This chain's CDR3 is CASSSGGGRAFTGELFF. The CDR3, as DNA: TGTGCCAGCAGCTCCGGCGGCGGGAGGGCCTTTACCGGGGAGCTGTTTTTT.

The rearrangement joins TRBV18 to TRBJ2-7; TRBD2 might be the D (5 bases). The CDR3 extends over 14 amino acids. V was cut by 5 bases and J by 7 bases, with 18 bases left in between. Germline CDR1 is KGHSH and CDR2 is LQKENI. In DNA, the CDR3 is TGTGCCAGCTCAGCTAACCCTACTTCGGGGGAGCAGTACTTC. Translated: CASSANPTSGEQYF.

The CDR3 DNA sequence: TGTGCCAGCAGCCTCGGTGGGACAGGGAGGAACTATGGCTACACCTTC. The encoded protein is CASSLGGTGRNYGYTF. The chain uses TRBV5-6 and TRBJ1-2, with 9 bases fitting TRBD1. V was pared by 4 bases and J by 2 bases, with 9 bases of the junction left unmatched. CDR1 is SGHDT, CDR2 YYEEEE, per germline. This CDR3 has 16 residues.

The chain recombines TRBV2 with TRBJ2-2; 10 nucleotides line up with TRBD2. The CDR3 runs to 16 residues. CDR1 is SNHLY and CDR2 is FYNNEI in the germline V gene. Unmatched junction bases numbered 7, after V lost 7 bases and J lost 2 bases. CDR3 bases: TGTGCCAGCACCGGGTCTAGCGGGGGAAACACCGGGGAGCTGTTTTTT. It translates to CASTGSSGGNTGELFF.

The chain joins TRBV27 to TRBJ2-3; 7 nucleotides match TRBD2. This CDR3 comprises 17 residues. Germline CDR1 is MNHEY and CDR2 is SMNVEV (reference sequence). The V and J ends lost 5 bases and 4 bases, in that order; junction bases with no gene match: 15. CDR3 loop: CASSPTRLAPSADTQYF. CDR3 coding DNA: TGTGCCAGCAGTCCCACCCGACTAGCCCCGTCCGCAGATACGCAGTATTTT.

The CDR3 sequence: CASRPLAGGPYEQYF. CDR3 DNA: TGTGCCAGCAGACCTCTCGCGGGAGGGCCTTACGAGCAGTACTTC. The chain links TRBV6-5 to TRBJ2-7; 9 nucleotides line up with TRBD2. In germline, CDR1 is MNHEY, CDR2 SVGAGI. The CDR3 has 15 residues. The junction had 10 bases not matched to a gene; V was cut back by 6 bases and J by 4 bases.